The 30 T cell receptor beta chains reported below all come from one sample, sequenced in a study of cytomegalovirus exposure and HLA in healthy donors. The PCR was carried out with 60 Vbeta primers and 13 Jbeta primers. Data came from immunoSEQ multiplex PCR; TCRdb stores just in-frame clones and leaves some out. The sample has 100,000 to 150,000 clones, over 75% seen once. Sequencing was performed on PBMCs. These receptors were taken from a man between 35 and 55 years old in good health and CMV-seronegative.

The chain uses TRBV28 and TRBJ2-5; 9 bases match TRBD2. CDR1 is MDHEN and CDR2 is SYDVKM in the germline V gene. The CDR3 is 14 residues long. V was pared by 5 bases and J by 6 bases, with 7 bases of the junction left unmatched. The DNA of the CDR3 is TGTGCCAGCAGTGTAGCGGGAGCTACTAAGACCCAGTACTTC. It translates to CASSVAGATKTQYF.

The chain employs TRBV5-1 and TRBJ2-5, with D perhaps TRBD2 (5 bases). V was clipped by 1 base and J by 2 bases, with 12 bases between them. Germline CDR1 is SGHRS and CDR2 is YFSETQ. This CDR3 has 15 residues. CDR3 DNA: TGCGCCAGCAGCTTGTGGGCCGGGGAACAAGAGACCCAGTACTTC. Encoded protein: CASSLWAGEQETQYF.

The chain joins TRBV7-2 to TRBJ1-1; D call uncertain. Germline V gene sequence: CDR1 SGHTA, CDR2 FQGNSA. The CDR3 covers 14 residues. Between the trimmed V and J ends, which lost 3 bases and 1 base, there was a span of 9 bases. The CDR3 loop is CASSFRTENTEAFF. CDR3 nucleotide sequence: TGTGCCAGCAGCTTCCGGACTGAGAACACTGAAGCTTTCTTT.

The chain recombines TRBV5-8 with TRBJ1-2; weak D call: TRBD1 (5 bases). The V and J ends lost 5 bases and 2 bases respectively, with 13 bases between them. The CDR3 is 14 residues long. Germline assignment: CDR1 SGHTS and CDR2 YDEGEE. Here the CDR3 reads CASRPRQSNYGYTF. The CDR3 DNA is TGTGCCAGCAGACCGCGACAGAGCAACTATGGCTACACCTTC.

The count of this clone is one. The chain carries TRBV19 and TRBJ1-5; 7 bases are a match to TRBD1. The germline gives CDR1 LNHDA, CDR2 SQIVND (reference sequence). Trimming took 3 bases from V and 3 from J; bases not matched to a gene: 8. The CDR3 length is 16 residues. The CDR3 sequence is CASSIPQGVNNQPQHF. DNA of the CDR3: TGTGCCAGTAGTATCCCCCAGGGGGTGAACAATCAGCCCCAGCATTTT.

The V gene is TRBV6-5, the J gene TRBJ1-1; D ambiguous. V was cut by 2 bases and J by 6 bases, with 16 bases left in between. CDR1 MNHEY and CDR2 SVGAGI come from the germline V gene. The CDR3 has 15 residues. The CDR3 sequence: CASSYQARGTPEAFF. The CDR3 DNA sequence: TGTGCCAGCAGTTACCAGGCTCGGGGTACGCCTGAAGCTTTCTTT.

The chain employs TRBV28 and TRBJ1-2, with TRBD1 as a possible D gene (5 bases). Trimming shortened V by 2 bases and J by 1 base, and 8 bases separated the two germline ends. The germline V gene has CDR1 MDHEN and CDR2 SYDVKM. The CDR3 length is 14 residues. Here the CDR3 reads CASSLGTGNYGYTF. For the CDR3, the DNA is TGTGCCAGCAGTTTAGGTACAGGTAACTATGGCTACACCTTC.

The J gene is TRBJ1-2, the V gene TRBV30, with D possibly TRBD1 on 6 matching bases. The CDR3 runs to 11 residues. Germline CDR1 is GTSNPN and CDR2 is SVGIG (reference sequence). The V end was cut by 5 bases, the J end by 7 bases, with 11 bases between. As DNA, the CDR3 is TGTGCCTGGGCAGGGGCGGCTGGCTACACCTTC. Amino acids: CAWAGAAGYTF.

This sequence joins TRBV27 and TRBJ2-7, with 9 nucleotides matching TRBD1. V lost 5 bases and J lost 0; bases outside the gene matches: 2. The CDR3 consists of 14 residues. The germline gives CDR1 MNHEY, CDR2 SMNVEV (reference sequence). The CDR3 DNA is TGTGCCAGCAGTGGGACAGGGACCTCCTACGAGCAGTACTTC. Translating it yields CASSGTGTSYEQYF.

This chain uses TRBV7-2 with TRBJ1-4, with 8 nucleotides matching TRBD1. The CDR3 is made up of 12 amino acids. CDR1 SGHTA and CDR2 FQGNSA come from the germline V gene. V trimming: 5 bases; J trimming: 8 bases; junction bases outside the gene matches: 1. CDR3 nucleotide sequence: TGTGCCAGCAGCCGGACAGGGGAAAAACTGTTTTTT. Its translation: CASSRTGEKLFF.

The J gene is TRBJ1-4, the V gene TRBV7-6; no clear D. Germline values: CDR1 SGHVS, CDR2 FNYEAQ. V lost 2 bases to trimming and J lost 2 bases, with 15 bases between them. There are 17 residues in the CDR3. As DNA, the CDR3 is TGTGCCAGCAGCTTAACGGTCCGCGCAGGCACTAATGAAAAACTGTTTTTT. Protein sequence: CASSLTVRAGTNEKLFF.

The chain combines TRBV15 with TRBJ1-2; the D is unclear. CDR1 LNHNV and CDR2 YYDKDF come from the germline V gene (reference sequence). The V gene lost 4 bases and the J gene lost 8 bases, with 17 bases spanning the gap. There are 14 residues in the CDR3. CDR3 residues: CATSKYGEEGGYTF. The DNA of the CDR3 is TGTGCCACCAGCAAGTACGGGGAGGAGGGAGGCTACACCTTC.

Only a few counts were recorded for this clone. V gene TRBV6-5 combines with J gene TRBJ1-3, with TRBD1 identical over 8 bases. This CDR3 is 15 amino acids long. Germline V gene lookup returns CDR1 MNHEY and CDR2 SVGAGI. The trim removed 4 bases at V and 4 bases at J, leaving 6 bases unmatched. The CDR3 sequence: CASSSTDRDGNTIYF. The CDR3 nucleotides read TGTGCCAGCAGTTCGACGGACAGGGACGGAAACACCATATATTTT.

This chain joins TRBV5-5 and TRBJ1-5; D remains ambiguous. V lost 1 base to trimming and J lost 1 base, with 6 bases between them. The CDR3 is 14 residues long. Germline values: CDR1 SGHKS, CDR2 YYEKEE (reference sequence). CDR3 sequence (DNA): TGTGCCAGCAGCTTGTTGGAGAGCAATCAGCCCCAGCATTTT. This gives the protein CASSLLESNQPQHF. The complete variable domain, with remaining parts taken from reference TRBV5-5 and TRBJ1-5, reads DAGVTQSPTHLIKTRGQQVTLRCSPISGHKSVSWYQQVLGQGPQFIFQYYEKEERGRGNFPDRFSARQFPNYSSELNVNALLLGDSALYLCASSLLESNQPQHFGDGTRLSIL.

Only a few counts were recorded for this clone. The rearrangement uses TRBV19 and TRBJ1-4; possible D gene TRBD1, 5 bases. The CDR3 has 13 amino acids. V lost 7 bases to trimming and J lost 5 bases, with 11 bases between them. Germline CDR1 LNHDA, CDR2 SQIVND (reference sequence). The CDR3: CASTTGRNEKLFF. The CDR3, as DNA: TGTGCCAGTACCACAGGTCGGAATGAAAAACTGTTTTTT.

The rearrangement joins TRBV7-9 to TRBJ2-3, with 9 nucleotides matching TRBD2. V trimming: 3 bases; J trimming: 4 bases; junction bases outside the gene matches: 2. Germline assignment: CDR1 SEHNR and CDR2 FQNEAQ (reference sequence). This CDR3 spans 14 amino acids. The DNA of the CDR3 is TGTGCCAGCAGCTTTAGCGGGAGAGCAGATACGCAGTATTTT. It yields the protein CASSFSGRADTQYF.

This clone was seen once. This chain links TRBV29-1 with TRBJ2-7, with a weak D call TRBD2 (5 bases). Germline V gives CDR1 SQVTM, CDR2 ANQGSEA. The CDR3 length is 13 residues. Trimming left V 4 bases short and J 6 bases short, with 16 bases between. CDR3 nucleotides: TGCAGCGTTGCTTGGACGATAGCGACCGAGCAGTACTTC. Encoded protein: CSVAWTIATEQYF.

The V gene is TRBV5-3, the J gene TRBJ1-5; D unclear. Being an ORF, TRBV5-3 has a function that is uncertain. The CDR3 sequence is 13 residues long. V was cut by 4 bases and J by 5 bases, with 10 bases left in between. The CDR3: CARSLIYDQPQHF. DNA of the CDR3: TGTGCCAGAAGCCTCATCTATGATCAGCCCCAGCATTTT.

The chain couples TRBV7-2 to TRBJ1-3, with TRBD1 as a possible D gene (6 bases). Germline V gene data show CDR1 as SGHTA and CDR2 as FQGNSA. V was shortened by 8 bases and J by 0 bases, with 11 bases between the two germline ends. The CDR3 extends over 14 amino acids. The CDR3 DNA reads TGTGCCAGCGGGCAGGGGATCTCTGGAAACACCATATATTTT. Translation gives CASGQGISGNTIYF. Supplemented by reference TRBV7-2 and TRBJ1-3, the full variable domain reads GAGVSQSPSNKVTEKGKDVELRCDPISGHTALYWYRQSLGQGLEFLIYFQGNSAPDKSGLPSDRFSAERTGGSVSTLTIQRTQQEDSAVYLCASGQGISGNTIYFGEGSWLTVV.

The chain carries TRBV28 and TRBJ1-4; TRBD1 might be the D (6 bases). The CDR3 spans 14 residues. CDR1 and CDR2 (germline): MDHEN, SYDVKM. Trimming removed 3 bases from V and 8 bases from J, with 13 bases in between. The CDR3 DNA follows: TGTGCCAGCAGTTTCGGCCCGCAGGGGGAAAAACTGTTTTTT. It yields the protein CASSFGPQGEKLFF.

There are a few counts of this clone. The same CDR3 arises from other DNA sequences in this sample as well. V usage is TRBV18 and J usage is TRBJ1-6; 7 positions agree with TRBD1. The CDR3 consists of 14 residues. Germline CDR1 is KGHSH and CDR2 is LQKENI. The V gene end was trimmed by 4 bases and the J gene end by 6 bases; junction bases not matched to a gene: 3. The CDR3 coding sequence is TGTGCCAGCTCACTGGACAGGATTAATTCACCCCTCCACTTT. It encodes CASSLDRINSPLHF.

To note about this clone: One end of the junction fails to match germline, which may point to a read error. This rearrangement joins TRBV5-5 to TRBJ2-6; tentative D call: TRBD1 (5 bases). The length of the CDR3 is 15 residues. Germline V gene sequence: CDR1 SGHKS, CDR2 YYEKEE (reference sequence). In DNA, the CDR3 is TGTGCCAGCAGCTTCGGAGACTCTGGGGCCAACGGCCTGACTTTC. Its translation is CASSFGDSGANGLTF.

This clone was counted a few times. V and J are TRBV7-9 and TRBJ2-7, with TRBD1 matching over 8 bases. Germline V CDR1 and CDR2: SEHNR, FQNEAQ (reference sequence). V dropped 6 bases and J dropped 5; count of bases not matched to a gene: 12. The CDR3 contains 15 residues. CDR3 nucleotide sequence: TGTGCCAGCAGGGTCCTAGGACAGGGTTTAAACGAGCAGTACTTC. Protein product: CASRVLGQGLNEQYF.

This clone was observed once. The chain links TRBV6-5 to TRBJ2-3; tentative D call: TRBD2 (6 bases). V dropped 5 bases and J dropped 4 bases, with 16 bases sitting between them. The CDR3 has 15 residues. In germline, CDR1 is MNHEY, CDR2 SVGAGI. The CDR3 is CASSIQGGGADTQYF. In nucleotides, the CDR3 is TGTGCCAGCAGTATCCAGGGAGGTGGGGCAGATACGCAGTATTTT.

This clone was seen a handful of times. V usage is TRBV6-1 and J usage is TRBJ2-7; the match to TRBD2 covers 10 bases. J gave up 13 bases and V 9 bases, and 18 bases lay outside the gene matches. In germline, CDR1 is MNHNS, CDR2 SASEGT. This CDR3 contains 14 residues. The CDR3 DNA reads as TGTGCCAGTACGGAGACTGGAGTAGCGGGAGGTGTATACTTC. Protein product: CASTETGVAGGVYF.

The chain has TRBV5-1 and TRBJ2-7, with 8 bases fitting TRBD1. V trimming: 0 bases; J trimming: 12 bases; junction bases outside the gene matches: 11. The CDR3 is 14 residues long. The germline V gene encodes CDR1 SGHRS and CDR2 YFSETQ. CDR3 nucleotides: TGCGCCAGCAGCTTGGCGGACAGGGAAAGTTTGCGGTACTTC. Translating it yields CASSLADRESLRYF.

The chain has TRBV9 and TRBJ2-7, with D possibly matching TRBD1 (5 bases). CDR1 and CDR2 from the germline V gene are SGDLS and YYNGEE. The V end lost 4 bases, the J end lost 2 bases, and 13 bases lay between the germline ends. The CDR3 runs 14 residues. CDR3 bases: TGTGCCAGCAGCCCCCGACAGTCACCCTACGAGCAGTACTTC. This sequence encodes CASSPRQSPYEQYF. The full variable domain, completed using reference TRBV9 and TRBJ2-7, is DSGVTQTPKHLITATGQRVTLRCSPRSGDLSVYWYQQSLDQGLQFLIQYYNGEERAKGNILERFSAQQFPDLHSELNLSSLELGDSALYFCASSPRQSPYEQYFGPGTRLTVT.

The chain joins TRBV13 to TRBJ1-3, with D perhaps matching TRBD1 (6 bases). The V and J ends lost 7 bases and 0 bases respectively, with 13 bases between them. The germline V gene has CDR1 PRHDT and CDR2 FYEKMQ (reference sequence). The CDR3 length is 15 residues. Written as DNA, the CDR3 is TGTGCCAGCAACCAATTAGGGGGCTCTGGAAACACCATATATTTT. Residues: CASNQLGGSGNTIYF.

This clone has a single count. The gene calls are TRBV11-2 and TRBJ2-7, with a weak D call TRBD2 (5 bases). Germline CDR1 is SGHAT and CDR2 is FQNNGV. This CDR3 is built from 17 residues. V lost 4 bases, J lost 4 bases, and 23 bases lay in between. CDR3 nucleotides: TGTGCCAGCAGCTCCTTAGCGAAGGGCAGGAGACCGTACGAGCAGTACTTC. This sequence encodes CASSSLAKGRRPYEQYF.

V usage is TRBV5-1 and J usage is TRBJ2-1; 8 positions match TRBD1. J gave up 8 bases and V 3 bases, and 7 bases lay outside the gene matches. CDR1 is SGHRS, CDR2 YFSETQ, per germline. CDR3 length: 14 amino acids. CDR3: CASSSYQGADEQFF. CDR3 nucleotide sequence: TGCGCCAGCAGCTCTTACCAGGGGGCGGATGAGCAGTTCTTC.